This TCR beta chain was sequenced during a study of CD8+CD57+ T cells in acquired aplastic anemia. Across the study: Sorted CD4+ and CD8+ cells gave a mean 3.2 ug DNA, range about 0.19 to 27.4 ug. Notes on the study in general: More than 25 was the count of CD8+ CDR3 sequences that patients shared with controls.

Selection for sequencing was limited to patients who had shown CD8+CD57+ cell expansion by flow cytometry. Every one of the patients had aplastic anemia (severe, acquired). At blood sampling, none of the patients had yet received therapy. Germline trimming cut 5 bases from V and 5 bases from J; bases unmatched to any gene: 5. CDR3 length equals 13 residues. Germline loops: CDR1 LNHDA, CDR2 SQIVND (reference sequence). Genomic DNA templated the TCR beta VDJ and CDR3 profiling. Using its own MiXCR run on the reads, TCRdb lists one record per CDR3 protein. This sample has around 430,000 distinct CDR3 sequences, with less than 35% found just once. This clonotype was picked up a small number of times. Its antigen is not identified.

The specimen was sorted CD4+, CD8+, or CD8+CD57+ T cells (not recorded which) from PBMCs. This clonotype was obtained from a human donor with aplastic anemia. The chain is built from TRBV19 and TRBJ1-1; 7 bases line up with TRBD1. CDR3 in amino acids: CASSPRDRTEAFF. DNA for the CDR3: TGTGCCAGTAGTCCTCGGGACAGAACTGAAGCTTTCTTT.